The clone carrying this T cell receptor (beta chain) was detected once. This sample is part of a study of blood T cell repertoires in COVID-19. Seattle participants joined during active infection and were tracked over time. In the original workflow: Reference gene primers were amplified, and this amplification served to estimate nucleated cell counts. Generated by immunoSEQ multiplex PCR, the TCRdb table keeps only in-frame clones and is missing some. Clone size and V and J calls were adopted from that table, with D and trimming inferred from the DNA. Here the sample spans about 410,000 clones, 70% to 90% being singletons. V lost 1 base and J lost 3; bases outside the gene matches: 2. This CDR3 contains 14 residues. The germline V gene has CDR1 SGHTA and CDR2 FQGNSA.

The source material was peripheral blood. The chain uses TRBV7-2 and TRBJ2-7; 8 positions match TRBD1. This receptor was taken from a woman between 40 and 55 years old with COVID-19, enrolled during active disease. The CDR3 here is CASSLGTGLYEQYF. The CDR3, as DNA: TGTGCCAGCAGCTTAGGGACAGGGCTCTACGAGCAGTACTTC. Using reference TRBV7-2 and TRBJ2-7 for the parts outside the CDR3, the full variable domain is GAGVSQSPSNKVTEKGKDVELRCDPISGHTALYWYRQSLGQGLEFLIYFQGNSAPDKSGLPSDRFSAERTGGSVSTLTIQRTQQEDSAVYLCASSLGTGLYEQYFGPGTRLTVT.